This TCR beta chain comes out of a study of control samples from healthy donors and cancer patients. Here immunoSEQ multiplex PCR was the method, and the copy in TCRdb shows in-frame clones only, minus some. The sample has approximately 100,000 clones, roughly 92% seen once; the top ten hold around 2.8%. CDR1 and CDR2 from the germline V gene are MNHNS and SASEGT. The trim removed 3 bases at V and 4 bases at J, leaving 3 bases unmatched. CDR3 length: 14 amino acids. The sequencing input was blood. The clonotype was recovered from a human donor in good health. The donor label of this sample is uncertain. The chain links TRBV6-1 to TRBJ1-1, with 9 bases matching TRBD1. The CDR3 loop reads CASSDPTGGTEAFF. In DNA, the CDR3 is TGTGCCAGCAGTGACCCGACAGGGGGCACTGAAGCTTTCTTT.